Below, 9 T cell receptor beta chains from the same sample are listed, as sequenced in a study of low-dose radiotherapy and immunotherapy resistance in tumors. The time point: after trial treatment. Regarding treatment: LDRT plus nivolumab, ipilimumab, low-dose cyclophosphamide and aspirin (RACIN trial). Primers targeting TRAV and TRBV primed first-strand cDNA, covering alpha and beta chains. TCRs were put through about 20 PCR cycles of amplification with Phusion. A constant-region primer and the V-primer adapter served as the primer pair. TCRdb independently ran MiXCR on the reads; one entry per CDR3 protein. The sample has under 75,000 distinct CDR3 sequences, around 23% seen once; the top ten hold 6.5% to 7%. Material: PBMCs, obtained after low-dose radiotherapy plus immunotherapy. These receptors came from a male donor with prostate cancer.

V is TRBV5-6 and J is TRBJ2-7; D gene unclear. Germline V gives CDR1 SGHDT, CDR2 YYEEEE. The CDR3 has 12 amino acids. V shed 1 base and J shed 7 bases, with 9 bases lying between them. The CDR3 nucleotides read TGTGCCAGCAGCTTGAGCCCCACGGAGCAGTACTTC. Its translation: CASSLSPTEQYF.

This clonotype has at least ten counts. J is TRBJ2-7 and V is TRBV5-1, with TRBD2 as a possible D gene (5 bases). The germline V gene encodes CDR1 SGHRS and CDR2 YFSETQ. The CDR3 totals 15 residues. V was clipped by 0 bases and J by 4 bases, with 14 bases between them. DNA for the CDR3: TGCGCCAGCAGCTTGGGGGGAGCTAACAAGTACGAGCAGTACTTC. It encodes CASSLGGANKYEQYF.

This clonotype was counted many times. V and J are TRBV28 and TRBJ1-5, with TRBD1 as a possible D gene (5 bases). The length of the CDR3 is 11 residues. Germline assignment: CDR1 MDHEN and CDR2 SYDVKM. Deletions cut 3 bases from V and 9 bases from J, with 6 bases between. The CDR3 nucleotides are TGTGCCAGCAGTTTGCAGGGGCCCCAGCATTTT. Its protein is CASSLQGPQHF.

This clonotype came up many times. The chain is built from TRBV6-2 or TRBV6-3 and TRBJ2-3; the match to TRBD2 covers 7 bases. The length of the CDR3 is 13 residues. Germline V gene sequence: CDR1 MNHEY, CDR2 SVGEGT. CDR3 nucleotides: TGTGCGGGAGGGGCGGGTCCTCTAGATACGCAGTATTTT. It yields the protein CAGGAGPLDTQYF.

The V and J genes are TRBV5-1 and TRBJ2-5; D possibly corresponds to TRBD1 (6 bases). V was pared by 2 bases and J by 7 bases, with 18 bases between. The CDR3 has 15 amino acids. Germline CDR1 is SGHRS and CDR2 is YFSETQ. CDR3 DNA: TGCGCCAGCAGCTTCGGCCAGGGGTCCCAGTTGACCCAGTACTTC. Translation: CASSFGQGSQLTQYF.

This clonotype was seen repeatedly, ten times or more. The chain carries TRBV11-2 and TRBJ2-1; TRBD2 aligns across 8 bases. The CDR3 is 13 amino acids. J was trimmed by 9 bases and V by 6 bases; bases with no gene match: 7. CDR1 is SGHAT, CDR2 FQNNGV, per germline. The chain's CDR3 is CASSVIREGEQFF. The CDR3 DNA is TGTGCCAGCAGTGTTATCCGGGAGGGTGAGCAGTTCTTC. Combining the CDR3 with reference TRBV11-2 and TRBJ2-1 gives the whole variable domain EAGVAQSPRYKIIEKRQSVAFWCNPISGHATLYWYQQILGQGPKLLIQFQNNGVVDDSQLPKDRFSAERLKGVDSTLKIQPAKLEDSAVYLCASSVIREGEQFFGPGTRLTVL.

At least ten counts were recorded for this clonotype. This chain uses TRBV7-3 with TRBJ1-2; D is unclear. This CDR3 has 13 residues. V gave up 5 bases and J gave up 4 bases, with 11 bases separating them. Germline values: CDR1 SGHTA, CDR2 FQGTGA. CDR3 residues: CASSPDVSYGYTF. CDR3 DNA: TGTGCCAGCAGCCCTGATGTGAGCTATGGCTACACCTTC.

There are a few counts of this clonotype. V gene TRBV27 combines with J gene TRBJ2-4; perhaps TRBD2 as D (5 bases). The germline V and J ends were trimmed by 4 bases and 7 bases, with 20 bases remaining between them. CDR1 and CDR2 from the germline V gene are MNHEY and SMNVEV (reference sequence). CDR3 size: 16 residues. The CDR3 region is CASSSTDSSLGNIQYF. The CDR3 DNA is TGTGCCAGCAGTTCGACGGACTCGAGTTTAGGGAACATTCAGTACTTC.

The table lists this clonotype with many counts. This rearrangement joins TRBV3-1 to TRBJ2-1, with D perhaps being TRBD1 or TRBD2 (5 bases each). The V gene lost 6 bases and the J gene lost 12 bases, with 21 bases spanning the gap. Germline CDR1 reads LGHDT; CDR2 reads YNNKEL (reference sequence). The CDR3 is 14 amino acids. CDR3 DNA: TGTGCCAGCAGTCCTACCCGGGACCCGCGTTGGCAGTTCTTC. Translation: CASSPTRDPRWQFF.